The source of this T cell receptor beta chain is a study of cytomegalovirus exposure and HLA in healthy donors. V gave up 0 bases and J gave up 0 bases; unmatched junction bases: 2. This CDR3 region has 15 residues. Germline assignment: CDR1 KGHSH and CDR2 LQKENI. A multiplex PCR was run with 60 Vbeta primers and 13 Jbeta primers. TCRdb's copy holds only in-frame clones and misses some; the assay was immunoSEQ multiplex PCR. Of 190,000 or so clones in the sample, over 75% were seen once. V is TRBV18 and J is TRBJ2-7; 7 bases fit TRBD1. Specimen: PBMCs. This sequence originates from a boy aged 2 to 9 in good health and CMV-seronegative. Here the CDR3 reads CASSPPGTVSYEQYF. CDR3 bases: TGTGCCAGCTCACCACCCGGGACAGTCTCCTACGAGCAGTACTTC.